The 18 T cell receptor beta chains below come from one sample, sequenced in a study of regulatory T cells in long-lasting Graves disease. Described time point: newly diagnosed GD, antithyroid drugs for less than 3 months. After RNA was extracted from PBMCs, the TCR library was made from it. Library construction for TCR beta used iRepertoire HTBI primers and Arm-PCR of CDR3 regions. Via MiXCR, TCRdb re-called the multiplex PCR reads, giving one row per CDR3 protein. The top ten clones hold 10% to 15% of a sample with more than 400,000 distinct CDR3 sequences, under 20% of them seen once. These data were also filed under a second study, of T cells in Graves' hyperthyroidism and ophthalmopathy.

This specimen was peripheral blood mononuclear cells (PBMCs), taken at new diagnosis, from a patient treated with antithyroid drugs. These receptors came from a man aged 35-49 years with Graves disease.

This clonotype came up a few times. V and J are TRBV7-2 and TRBJ2-2; 8 nucleotides align to TRBD2. V shed 4 bases, J shed 5 bases, and the junction held 9 bases outside the gene matches. The CDR3 consists of 16 residues. CDR1 SGHTA and CDR2 FQGNSA come from the germline V gene. CDR3 protein: CASSSIAGLGTGELFF. The DNA for the CDR3 is TGTGCCAGCAGCTCGATAGCGGGATTGGGTACCGGGGAGCTGTTTTTT.

This rearrangement joins TRBV4-1 to TRBJ2-1; 11 nucleotides match TRBD2. CDR3 length: 17 amino acids. The V segment lost 1 base and the J segment 5 bases; nucleotides outside the gene matches: 7. The germline V gene encodes CDR1 MGHRA and CDR2 YSYEKL. In DNA, the CDR3 is TGCGCCAGCAGCCAAGTGGGAACTAGCGGGAGCCACAATGAGCAGTTCTTC. Amino acid sequence: CASSQVGTSGSHNEQFF.

This clonotype came up many times. A read error is possible here, since a much larger clone lies one base away. This rearrangement joins TRBV10-3 to TRBJ2-7; D is unclear. The V and J ends lost 6 bases and 0 bases respectively, with 6 bases between them. This CDR3 is built from 12 residues. CDR1 is ENHRY and CDR2 is SYGVKD in the germline V gene. CDR3 sequence reads: CAISPSSYEQYF. CDR3 nucleotides: TGTGCCATCAGCCCCAGCTCCTACGAGCAGTACTTC.

The chain has TRBV29-1 and TRBJ2-3, with D hard to call. V was shortened by 5 bases and J by 3 bases, with 6 bases between the two germline ends. The CDR3 totals 11 residues. Germline CDR1 is SQVTM and CDR2 is ANQGSEA. In DNA, the CDR3 is TGCAGCGTTAAACGAACAGATACGCAGTATTTT. Residues: CSVKRTDTQYF.

Many counts were recorded for this clonotype. The chain recombines TRBV12-3 or TRBV12-4 with TRBJ2-2; possibly TRBD1 or TRBD2 for D (5 bases each). This CDR3 comprises 14 residues. V dropped 7 bases and J dropped 9 bases, with 18 bases sitting between them. The CDR3 loop is CASIRDVYNRELFF. For the CDR3, the DNA is TGTGCCAGCATAAGGGACGTATACAACCGGGAGCTGTTTTTT.

This clonotype has at least ten counts. The chain is built from TRBV12-3 or TRBV12-4 and TRBJ2-1; tentative D call: TRBD1 (6 bases). The CDR3 sequence is 11 residues long. V was shortened by 7 bases and J by 10 bases, with 11 bases between the two germline ends. The DNA for the CDR3 is TGTGCCAGCATTGGGGGCTACGAGCAGTTCTTC. This encodes CASIGGYEQFF.

J is TRBJ2-6 and V is TRBV19; D is possibly TRBD2 (5 bases). Trimming took 1 base from V and 13 from J, leaving 14 bases between them. The CDR3 consists of 14 residues. Germline V gives CDR1 LNHDA, CDR2 SQIVND (reference sequence). Written as DNA, the CDR3 is TGTGCCAGTAGTATAGCCGGGAAGGGTCGGGTCCTGACTTTC. This sequence encodes CASSIAGKGRVLTF.

This clonotype came up many times. This chain uses TRBV7-2 with TRBJ2-2, with D tentatively TRBD2 (6 bases). V gave up 1 base and J gave up 2 bases, with 14 bases separating them. The CDR3 runs to 17 residues. The germline V gene has CDR1 SGHTA and CDR2 FQGNSA. In DNA, the CDR3 is TGTGCCAGCAGCTTAGAAGCGGGTGCTATAAACACCGGGGAGCTGTTTTTT. The encoded protein is CASSLEAGAINTGELFF.

This clonotype was seen a few times. The chain carries TRBV20-1 and TRBJ2-1; 7 bases line up with TRBD1. V gave up 3 bases and J gave up 4 bases; unmatched junction bases: 3. The CDR3 is 13 amino acids. Per the germline V gene, CDR1 is DFQATT and CDR2 is SNEGSKA (reference sequence). CDR3 sequence reads: CSARDRRYNEQFF. DNA of the CDR3: TGCAGTGCTAGGGACAGGCGATACAATGAGCAGTTCTTC.

The table lists this clonotype with many counts. The rearrangement links TRBV12-3 or TRBV12-4 to TRBJ2-4; weak D call: TRBD1 (6 bases). Trimming took off 6 bases at V and 6 bases at J, with 15 bases between the two ends. The length of the CDR3 is 14 residues. The chain's CDR3 is CASRETGTGNIQYF. The CDR3, as DNA: TGTGCCAGCAGGGAAACAGGGACGGGAAACATTCAGTACTTC.

CDR3 sequence reads: CSAPRTSGSGFNEQFF. CDR3 bases: TGCAGTGCTCCAAGGACTAGCGGGAGCGGGTTCAATGAGCAGTTCTTC. The chain links TRBV20-1 to TRBJ2-1; 13 bases align to TRBD2. CDR3 length: 16 amino acids. Losses at the gene ends were 5 bases for V and 6 bases for J; bases not matched to a gene: 10. The germline gives CDR1 DFQATT, CDR2 SNEGSKA (reference sequence).

This clonotype has ten or more counts. The chain employs TRBV5-1 and TRBJ2-7; D could derive from TRBD1 or TRBD2 (5 bases each). With 4 bases removed from V and 0 bases from J, the gap between germline ends came to 14 bases. The CDR3 has 15 amino acids. Per the germline V gene, CDR1 is SGHRS and CDR2 is YFSETQ. The CDR3 coding sequence is TGCGCCAGCAGCATGAGCAGGGAGAGCTCCTACGAGCAGTACTTC. It specifies CASSMSRESSYEQYF. The full variable domain, its missing parts supplied by reference TRBV5-1 and TRBJ2-7, is KAGVTQTPRYLIKTRGQQVTLSCSPISGHRSVSWYQQTPGQGLQFLFEYFSETQRNKGNFPGRFSGRQFSNSRSEMNVSTLELGDSALYLCASSMSRESSYEQYFGPGTRLTVT.

In this sample, this clonotype turned up a few times. The chain employs TRBV25-1 and TRBJ2-1; 8 bases fit TRBD2. The CDR3 totals 15 residues. Per germline, CDR1 MGHDK and CDR2 SYGVNS. With V trimmed by 6 bases and J by 5 bases, 9 bases remained unmatched. The CDR3 DNA is TGTGCCAGCAGCAGCGGGGGAGGGCTCGACAATGAGCAGTTCTTC. This encodes CASSSGGGLDNEQFF.

V gene TRBV7-2 combines with J gene TRBJ1-4, with D possibly TRBD1 on 6 matching bases. The CDR3 is 15 amino acids. The germline gives CDR1 SGHTA, CDR2 FQGNSA. Trimming removed 10 bases from V and 5 bases from J, with 20 bases in between. DNA of the CDR3: TGTGCCACTCGGACTGTTGGGGGGCCCAATGAAAAACTGTTTTTT. Amino acids: CATRTVGGPNEKLFF.

This clonotype was detected many times. The chain links TRBV29-1 to TRBJ1-5; unclear D gene. Trimming cost V 4 bases and J 0 bases, with 7 bases left between them. CDR1 and CDR2 from the germline V gene are SQVTM and ANQGSEA. There are 13 residues in the CDR3. The CDR3 DNA sequence: TGCAGCGTTGGAGAGAATAGCAATCAGCCCCAGCATTTT. Its translation: CSVGENSNQPQHF.

This clonotype was found once. The CDR3 region has the DNA TGTGCCAGCAGTGAAGGGGACAGGGGCTACGAGCAGTACTTC. It codes for CASSEGDRGYEQYF. The chain recombines TRBV2 with TRBJ2-7, with TRBD1 matching over 10 bases. Germline V gene sequence: CDR1 SNHLY, CDR2 FYNNEI. The CDR3 loop spans 14 amino acids. Trimming at V came to 1 base and at J to 3 bases, leaving 0 bases not matched to a gene.

This clonotype was observed many times. CDR3 nucleotides: TGTGCCAGCAGTTTTATCGGGAGGTCCTACAATGAGCAGTTCTTC. This encodes CASSFIGRSYNEQFF. The chain employs TRBV28 and TRBJ2-1; 7 bases match TRBD2. Germline V CDR1 and CDR2: MDHEN, SYDVKM. The V and J ends lost 3 bases and 1 base, in that order; junction bases with no gene match: 3. The CDR3 has 15 amino acids.

For this clonotype: A far larger clone is off by one base, so a read error is likely. The J gene is TRBJ2-7, the V gene TRBV11-1; 13 nucleotides line up with TRBD2. V lost 4 bases to trimming and J lost 7 bases; unmatched junction nucleotides: 10. The CDR3 consists of 16 residues. The V gene's germline CDR1 is SGHAT and CDR2 FQDESV (reference sequence). The CDR3 spells CASSSSTSGRRNEQYF. In nucleotides, the CDR3 is TGTGCCAGCAGCTCTTCGACTAGCGGGAGGCGGAATGAGCAGTACTTC.